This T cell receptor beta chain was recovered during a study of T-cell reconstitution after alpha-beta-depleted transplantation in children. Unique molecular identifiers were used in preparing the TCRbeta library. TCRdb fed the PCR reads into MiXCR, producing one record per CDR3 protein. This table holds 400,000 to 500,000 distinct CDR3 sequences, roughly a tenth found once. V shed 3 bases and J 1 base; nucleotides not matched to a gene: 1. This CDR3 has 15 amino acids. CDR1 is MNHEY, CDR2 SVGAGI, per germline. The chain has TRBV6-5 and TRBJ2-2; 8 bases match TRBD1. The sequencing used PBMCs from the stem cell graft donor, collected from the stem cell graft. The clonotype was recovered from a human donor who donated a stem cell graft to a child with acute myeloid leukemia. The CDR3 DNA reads TGTGCCAGCAGTTATGGGACAGGGAACACCGGGGAGCTGTTTTTT. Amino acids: CASSYGTGNTGELFF.